This T cell receptor beta chain was observed in a study of T-cell reconstitution after alpha-beta-depleted transplantation in children. Germline values: CDR1 LGHNA, CDR2 YSLEER. This CDR3 region has 18 residues. V lost 0 bases, J lost 0 bases, and 8 bases stayed unmatched. Unique molecular identifiers tagged the TCRbeta library. TCRdb itself ran the PCR reads through MiXCR, one entry per CDR3 protein. The sample contains roughly 340,000 distinct CDR3 sequences, around 15% of which appear only once. Study-wide points: Approximately two months post-transplant, alpha-beta T cells reportedly originated from several hundred expanded graft clones. T cells produced anew were the main source of T-cell counts and diversity one year after transplant.

This clonotype was seen a handful of times. What it binds is unknown. This specimen consisted of PBMCs, mostly from graft donor cells, obtained 360 days after TCRalphabeta/CD19-depleted stem cell transplant. The V call is TRBV4-3, the J call TRBJ1-3; 7 bases are shared with TRBD1. The TCR was taken from a male patient between 2 and 15 years old who had a stem cell transplant for acute lymphoblastic leukemia, so the T cells may come from the graft donor. The CDR3 DNA follows: TGCGCCAGCAGCCAAGATGTGGACAGGAGCCCCTCTGGAAACACCATATATTTT. This encodes CASSQDVDRSPSGNTIYF.